This T cell receptor beta chain derives from a study of blood T cell repertoires in COVID-19. Study at large: Specimens from acute and convalescent COVID-19 originated in the United States, Italy and Spain. The analysed material was cDNA or gDNA that came from T cells, B-cell-depleted T cells, or PBMCs.

The authors' processing: Reference gene primers were amplified, and this amplification served to estimate nucleated cell counts. Produced via immunoSEQ multiplex PCR; TCRdb's table is partial and in-frame only. Clone size and the V and J calls come from that table; the DNA yielded D and trimming. Found here are about 170,000 clones, 86% of them singletons; the top ten hold around 3.5%. From germline, CDR1 is SGHRS and CDR2 YFSETQ. With 4 bases clipped from V and 6 bases from J, the junction kept 4 bases outside the gene matches. This CDR3 spans 13 amino acids. The receptor's source is a man aged 65-85 years with acute or convalescent COVID-19. The rearrangement uses TRBV5-1 and TRBJ2-7; 10 bases agree with TRBD1. The sequenced sample was peripheral blood. CDR3 sequence reads: CASSRGQGSEQYF. CDR3 in DNA: TGCGCCAGCAGCCGGGGACAGGGGTCCGAGCAGTACTTC.